This T cell receptor beta chain was recorded in a study of human CD8 memory T cell subsets. To note about this clonotype: What it binds is unknown.

The study classified TPEX cells as CCR7+ PD-1+ TIGIT+ early memory CD8+ T cells bearing exhausted-like traits. Healthy-donor buffy coats yielded the PBMC. A UMI-labeled 5' RACE approach was the method that produced the TCR beta libraries. Reprocessing the 5' RACE reads, TCRdb reports a single entry for every CDR3 protein and omits DNA. Its table records some 10,000 distinct CDR3 sequences. This CDR3 region has 15 residues. Germline-derived CDR1 and CDR2 are SGHAT and FQNNGV. Study conclusions and caveats: Stem-like memory and precursor exhausted T cell repertoires showed minimal mutual overlap. Similar levels of high diversity, measured as normalized Shannon-Wiener diversity, were found in stem-like memory and precursor exhausted T cells, which was not the case for effector memory cells. Stem-like memory T cell repertoires seemed more diverse than precursor exhausted ones by Chao1 estimates.

This TCR came from a human donor in good health. Sequencing was performed on CD8+ T cells from PBMCs. J is TRBJ1-6 and V is TRBV11-2; TCRdb selects TRBD1, and the lack of DNA leaves this call unchecked. The CDR3 reads CASSLSVTASQHLHF.